This T cell receptor beta chain was obtained from a study of blood T cell repertoires in COVID-19. Per the authors' pipeline: Estimated nucleated cell counts came from reference gene primer amplification. Clones were read by immunoSEQ multiplex PCR, and TCRdb kept only the in-frame ones, dropping some. V, J and clone size were drawn from that table, and D and trimming were deduced from the DNA. The table includes over 250,000 clones, about nine tenths detected once. The V gene's germline CDR1 is KGHDR and CDR2 SFDVKD. This CDR3 spans 17 amino acids. Unmatched junction bases numbered 9, after V lost 1 base and J lost 7 bases. Residents of over 20 US areas, aged roughly 18 to 89 years, made up the participants.

The clonotype originates from a woman aged 25 to 45 who had recovered from COVID-19. V and J are TRBV24-1 and TRBJ2-1; the match to TRBD1 covers 10 bases. Sequencing was carried out using PBMCs or T cells enriched from blood (not recorded which). The CDR3, as DNA: TGTGCCACCAGTGATTTTGGGGACAGGGGTGTAATTAATGAGCAGTTCTTC. As protein: CATSDFGDRGVINEQFF.